The T cell receptor (beta chain) under discussion was sequenced for a study of T cell responses to AZD1222 COVID-19 vaccine. Data came from immunoSEQ multiplex PCR; TCRdb stores just in-frame clones and leaves some out. The profile shows 97,000 or so clones, approximately 90% of them singletons. Study outcomes and limitations: Close to half of spike-specific TCRs reportedly recognize unmutated variant regions. Donor demographics were predominantly white British with a female majority; clonal diversity may be underestimated.

As to this clone: Antigen unknown.

This clonotype was obtained from an adult in good health. The sequencing here drew on peripheral blood, taken on day 0 of AZD1222 vaccination.

CDR3 sequence: CASSINTEAFF. The CDR3 DNA follows: TGTGCCAGCAGCATAAACACTGAAGCTTTCTTT. The chain has TRBV7-9 and TRBJ1-1, with D unresolved. Trimming cost V 5 bases and J 2 bases, with 3 bases left between them. CDR1 is SEHNR and CDR2 is FQNEAQ in the germline V gene (reference sequence). The CDR3 is 11 amino acids.